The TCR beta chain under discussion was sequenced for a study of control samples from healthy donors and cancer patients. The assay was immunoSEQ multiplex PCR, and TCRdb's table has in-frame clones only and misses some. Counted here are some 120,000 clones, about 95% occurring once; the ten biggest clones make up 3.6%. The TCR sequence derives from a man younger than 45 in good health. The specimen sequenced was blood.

CDR3: CASSPHGTDTQYF. CDR3 nucleotides: TGTGCCAGCAGTCCCCACGGAACAGATACGCAGTATTTT. This chain uses TRBV25-1 with TRBJ2-3; D is ambiguous. The CDR3 is made up of 13 amino acids. V was clipped by 5 bases and J by 3 bases, with 9 bases between them. Germline V gene data show CDR1 as MGHDK and CDR2 as SYGVNS.